This is a list of T cell receptor beta chains from one sample in a study of T cells in lung cancer brain metastases. Clones were sequenced by immunoSEQ multiplex PCR, and TCRdb holds only the in-frame ones, with some missing. The table lists several thousand clones, 70% to 90% of them singletons. Sample: tumor tissue from the primary lung tumor. The receptors here all came from a man aged 45-65 years with non-small cell lung cancer. Both conserved end residues are part of each CDR3. D genes are given only for firm matches. Only some rows state a clone size, as once, few, many or a class for expanded clones.

clone size	V gene	D gene	J gene	CDR3 DNA	CDR3 protein
few	TRBV18	TRBD2	TRBJ2-1	TGTGCCAGCTCCCGGGGTAGCGGGAGGGACAATGAGCAGTTCTTC	CASSRGSGRDNEQFF
NA	TRBV10-2	TRBD1	TRBJ1-6	TGCGCCACCGGGACAGGGGCCACTGGTGGGTATTCACCCCTCCACTTT	CATGTGATGGYSPLHF
NA	TRBV2	NA	TRBJ2-2	TGTGCCAGCTCCAACGGGGGCAACACCGGGGAGCTGTTTTTT	CASSNGGNTGELFF
NA	TRBV9	TRBD1	TRBJ1-2	TGTGCCAGCAGCAAAGGGACAGGGGTTGGCTACACCTTC	CASSKGTGVGYTF
NA	TRBV6-1	NA	TRBJ2-1	TGTGCCAGCAGTGAAACCCCCCCACCCTCCTACAATGAGCAGTTCTTC	CASSETPPPSYNEQFF
NA	TRBV28	NA	TRBJ1-4	TGTGCCAGCAGTCCGACGGGGATTAATGAAAAACTGTTTTTT	CASSPTGINEKLFF
few	TRBV5-1	NA	TRBJ2-3	TGCGCCAGCAGCTTGGTAGGGAACACAGATACGCAGTATTTT	CASSLVGNTDTQYF
NA	TRBV6-5	NA	TRBJ1-4	TGTGCCAGCAGTTACTCGACAGGAGGAAATGAAAAACTGTTTTTT	CASSYSTGGNEKLFF
few	TRBV6-1	NA	TRBJ1-1	TGTGCCAGCAGCGCCCTAGGACAGAGGAACACTGAAGCTTTCTTT	CASSALGQRNTEAFF
NA	TRBV30	NA	TRBJ1-1	TGTGCCTGGAGGGGATACAGTGATGCCATTCGGTCTAAAAGGGCTTTCTTT	CAWRGYSDAIRSKRAFF
NA	TRBV30	NA	TRBJ1-6	TGTGCCTGGAGCTCGGGGTCACATAATTCACCCCTCCACTTT	CAWSSGSHNSPLHF